Detailed here is one T cell receptor beta chain. Per the germline V gene, CDR1 is SGDLS and CDR2 is YYNGEE. V was clipped by 0 bases and J by 1 base, with 10 bases between them. CDR3 size: 15 residues. TCR beta chains were sequenced at survey level with immunoSEQ. The data were produced by immunoSEQ multiplex PCR, yet TCRdb's version contains in-frame clones alone and is incomplete. The sample has approximately 53,000 clones; more than 80% are singletons. The rearrangement links TRBV9 to TRBJ2-5, with unresolved D. The specimen was PBMCs. The TCR comes from a middle-aged man with rheumatoid arthritis. This chain's CDR3 is CASSVGGKVQETQYF. CDR3 bases: TGTGCCAGCAGCGTAGGGGGAAAAGTCCAAGAGACCCAGTACTTC.